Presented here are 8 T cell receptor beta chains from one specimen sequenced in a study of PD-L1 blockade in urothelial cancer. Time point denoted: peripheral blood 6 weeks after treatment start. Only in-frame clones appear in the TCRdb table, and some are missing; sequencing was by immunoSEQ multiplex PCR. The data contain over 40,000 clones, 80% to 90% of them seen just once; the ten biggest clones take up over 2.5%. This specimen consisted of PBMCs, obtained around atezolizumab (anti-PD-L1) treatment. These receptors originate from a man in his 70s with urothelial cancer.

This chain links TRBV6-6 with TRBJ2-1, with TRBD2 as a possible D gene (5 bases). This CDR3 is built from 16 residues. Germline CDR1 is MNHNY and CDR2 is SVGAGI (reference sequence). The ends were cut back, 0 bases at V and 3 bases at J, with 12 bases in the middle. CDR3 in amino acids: CASSYSAATVYNEQFF. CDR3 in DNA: TGTGCCAGCAGTTACTCAGCGGCCACTGTCTACAATGAGCAGTTCTTC.

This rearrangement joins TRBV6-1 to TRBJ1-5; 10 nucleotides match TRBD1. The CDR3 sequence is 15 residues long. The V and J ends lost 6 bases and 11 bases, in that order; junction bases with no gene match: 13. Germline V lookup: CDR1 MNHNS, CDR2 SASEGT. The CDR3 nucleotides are TGTGCCAGCAGGCCCCGCGGGGGACAGGGGTTGACCCAGCATTTT. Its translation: CASRPRGGQGLTQHF.

CDR3 nucleotides: TGTGCCAGTAGATTCCTAGGGGACACAGATACGCAGTATTTT. The encoded protein is CASRFLGDTDTQYF. V gene TRBV19 combines with J gene TRBJ2-3, with a weak D call TRBD1 (5 bases). Germline V gene data show CDR1 as LNHDA and CDR2 as SQIVND (reference sequence). V shed 6 bases and J shed 2 bases, with 12 bases lying between them. This CDR3 has 14 residues.

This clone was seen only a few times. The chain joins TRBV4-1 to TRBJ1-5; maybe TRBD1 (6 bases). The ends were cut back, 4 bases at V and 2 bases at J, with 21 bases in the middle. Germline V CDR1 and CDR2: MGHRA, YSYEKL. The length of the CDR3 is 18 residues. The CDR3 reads CASSPVVGAADGNQPQHF. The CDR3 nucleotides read TGCGCCAGCAGCCCGGTGGTGGGGGCTGCCGATGGCAATCAGCCCCAGCATTTT.

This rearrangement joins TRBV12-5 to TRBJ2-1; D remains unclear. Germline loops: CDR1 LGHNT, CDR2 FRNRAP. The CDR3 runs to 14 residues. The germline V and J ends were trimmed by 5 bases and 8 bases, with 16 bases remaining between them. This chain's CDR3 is CASGLSYPADEQFF. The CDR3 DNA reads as TGTGCTAGTGGTCTCTCCTACCCCGCGGATGAGCAGTTCTTC.

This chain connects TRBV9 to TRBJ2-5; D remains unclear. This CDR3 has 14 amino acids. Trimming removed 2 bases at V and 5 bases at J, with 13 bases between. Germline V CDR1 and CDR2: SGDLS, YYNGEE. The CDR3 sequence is CASSVGPYRETQYF. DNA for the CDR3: TGTGCCAGCAGCGTCGGTCCCTACCGGGAGACCCAGTACTTC.

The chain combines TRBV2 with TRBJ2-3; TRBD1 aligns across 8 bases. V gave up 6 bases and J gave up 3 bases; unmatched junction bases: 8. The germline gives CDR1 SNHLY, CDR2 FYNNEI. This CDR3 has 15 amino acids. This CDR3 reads CASSPGTGFTDTQYF. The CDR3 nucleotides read TGTGCCAGCAGCCCCGGGACAGGTTTTACAGATACGCAGTATTTT. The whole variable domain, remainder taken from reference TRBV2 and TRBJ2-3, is EPEVTQTPSHQVTQMGQEVILRCVPISNHLYFYWYRQILGQKVEFLVSFYNNEISEKSEIFDDQFSVERPDGSNFTLKIRSTKLEDSAMYFCASSPGTGFTDTQYFGPGTRLTVL.

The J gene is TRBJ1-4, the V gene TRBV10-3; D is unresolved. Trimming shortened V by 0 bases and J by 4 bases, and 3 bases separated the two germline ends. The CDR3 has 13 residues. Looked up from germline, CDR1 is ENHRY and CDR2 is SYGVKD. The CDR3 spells CAISESGNEKLFF. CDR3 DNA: TGTGCCATCAGTGAGTCCGGTAATGAAAAACTGTTTTTT.